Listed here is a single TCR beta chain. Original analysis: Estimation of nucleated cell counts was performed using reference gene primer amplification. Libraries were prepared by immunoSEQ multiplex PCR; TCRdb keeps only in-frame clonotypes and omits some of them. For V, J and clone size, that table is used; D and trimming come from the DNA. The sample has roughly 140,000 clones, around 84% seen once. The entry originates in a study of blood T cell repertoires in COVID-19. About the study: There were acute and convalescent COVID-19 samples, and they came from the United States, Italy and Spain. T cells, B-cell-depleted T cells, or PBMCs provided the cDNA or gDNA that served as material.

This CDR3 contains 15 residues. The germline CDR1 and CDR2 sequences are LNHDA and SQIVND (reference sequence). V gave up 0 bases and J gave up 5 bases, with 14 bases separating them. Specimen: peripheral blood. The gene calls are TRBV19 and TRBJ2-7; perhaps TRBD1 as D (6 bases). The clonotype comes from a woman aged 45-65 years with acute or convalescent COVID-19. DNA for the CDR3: TGTGCCAGTAGTATAGAAGATTCACAGGGCCACGAGCAGTACTTC. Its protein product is CASSIEDSQGHEQYF.